This TCR beta chain was sequenced during a study of regulatory T cells in long-lasting Graves disease. The TCR beta library used iRepertoire HTBI primers with Arm-PCR amplification of CDR3. Each CDR3 protein is one row after TCRdb ran MiXCR on the multiplex PCR reads. The sample has more than 300,000 distinct CDR3 sequences, roughly 25% seen once. A remark on this clonotype: Its cognate antigen is unknown.

The CDR3 runs 13 residues. With 4 bases removed from V and 7 bases from J, the gap between germline ends came to 10 bases. The V gene's germline CDR1 is LGHDT and CDR2 YNNKEL (reference sequence). Time point given: persistent/refractory GD, antithyroid drugs over 5 years with positive TRAb. PBMCs were the source of the RNA used for TCR sequencing. By American Thyroid Association guidelines, Graves' disease was diagnosed in the cohort. Findings and limits, study-wide: Newly diagnosed disease favored TRBV20-1 and TRBJ2-1 over persistent disease. Among persistent patients, a larger number of public clonotypes were shared (roughly 2,700) than among newly diagnosed patients (about 970).

The chain has TRBV3-1 and TRBJ2-2; D is ambiguous. This sequence was found in a woman in her thirties or forties with Graves disease. Here the sequenced sample was peripheral blood mononuclear cells (PBMCs), taken when the disease was refractory, from a patient treated with antithyroid drugs. The chain's CDR3 is CASSPGPIGELFF. In DNA, the CDR3 is TGTGCCAGCAGCCCAGGACCAATCGGGGAGCTGTTTTTT.